Below, 17 T cell receptor beta chains from the same sample are listed, as sequenced in a study of STAT5B mutations in CD4+ large granular lymphocyte leukemia. The data were produced by immunoSEQ multiplex PCR, yet TCRdb's version contains in-frame clones alone and is incomplete. The sample lists approximately 39,000 clones, approximately 85% occurring once. The material sequenced was CD4+ T cells from blood buffy coats. The receptors were sampled from a human donor in good health.

The chain couples TRBV30 to TRBJ2-3; D remains ambiguous. V was trimmed by 1 base and J by 7 bases, leaving 3 bases between them. The CDR3 loop spans 10 amino acids. From germline, CDR1 is GTSNPN and CDR2 SVGIG (reference sequence). CDR3 DNA sequence: TGTGCCTGGAGTGATTATACGCAGTATTTT. As protein: CAWSDYTQYF. The full variable domain, completed using reference TRBV30 and TRBJ2-3, is SQTIHQWPATLVQPVGSPLSLECTVEGTSNPNLYWYRQAAGRGLQLLFYSVGIGQISSEVPQNLSASRPQDRQFILSSKKLLLSDSGFYLCAWSDYTQYFGPGTRLTVL.

The chain employs TRBV5-1 and TRBJ2-2; either TRBD1 or TRBD2 may supply D (5 bases each). The CDR3 runs to 11 residues. V dropped 5 bases and J dropped 7 bases, with 6 bases sitting between them. The germline V gene has CDR1 SGHRS and CDR2 YFSETQ. In DNA form, the CDR3 reads TGCGCCAGCAGGGGGGTCGGGGAGCTGTTTTTT. Translating it yields CASRGVGELFF.

J is TRBJ1-2 and V is TRBV5-1; possibly TRBD1 for D (6 bases). The CDR3 contains 13 residues. Germline values: CDR1 SGHRS, CDR2 YFSETQ. Between the trimmed V and J ends, which lost 7 bases and 4 bases, there was a span of 14 bases. CDR3 DNA sequence: TGCGCCAGCGCATTCACAGGGTCCTATGGCTACACCTTC. Its protein is CASAFTGSYGYTF.

The chain has TRBV7-8 and TRBJ2-7; 9 positions agree with TRBD1. The V and J ends lost 5 bases and 1 base, in that order; junction bases with no gene match: 3. The CDR3 has 14 amino acids. Germline CDR1 SGHVS, CDR2 FQNEAQ. Written as DNA, the CDR3 is TGTGCCAGCAGCCCACAGGGGGCTTCCTACGAGCAGTACTTC. Its translation is CASSPQGASYEQYF. The variable domain in full, with the rest retrieved from reference TRBV7-8 and TRBJ2-7, is GAGVSQSPRYKVAKRGQDVALRCDPISGHVSLFWYQQALGQGPEFLTYFQNEAQLDKSGLPSDRFFAERPEGSVSTLKIQRTQQEDSAVYLCASSPQGASYEQYFGPGTRLTVT.

V usage is TRBV5-1 and J usage is TRBJ1-1; the D is unclear. Germline V gives CDR1 SGHRS, CDR2 YFSETQ. There are 14 residues in the CDR3. Trimming pared 1 base from V and 6 bases from J, leaving 13 bases between. This CDR3 reads CASSLYLEDAEAFF. The CDR3 nucleotides are TGCGCCAGCAGCTTGTATCTTGAGGACGCTGAAGCTTTCTTT.

The rearrangement joins TRBV10-3 to TRBJ2-7; D unresolved. Germline values: CDR1 ENHRY, CDR2 SYGVKD. Trimming shortened V by 3 bases and J by 5 bases, and 14 bases separated the two germline ends. The CDR3 covers 14 residues. Here the CDR3 reads CAISEGQGRNEQYF. The CDR3 region has the DNA TGTGCCATCAGTGAAGGCCAAGGTAGGAACGAGCAGTACTTC.

This chain connects TRBV11-2 to TRBJ2-1, with D possibly TRBD2 on 5 matching bases. The CDR3 is made up of 13 amino acids. Germline assignment: CDR1 SGHAT and CDR2 FQNNGV. Trimming left V 5 bases short and J 3 bases short, with 8 bases between. The CDR3 region has the DNA TGTGCCAGCAGCACGGGGTTCTACAATGAGCAGTTCTTC. This sequence encodes CASSTGFYNEQFF. Full variable domain (remainder filled in from reference TRBV11-2 and TRBJ2-1): EAGVAQSPRYKIIEKRQSVAFWCNPISGHATLYWYQQILGQGPKLLIQFQNNGVVDDSQLPKDRFSAERLKGVDSTLKIQPAKLEDSAVYLCASSTGFYNEQFFGPGTRLTVL.

The chain links TRBV28 to TRBJ2-7; 11 nucleotides match TRBD1. V dropped 1 base and J dropped 0; count of bases not matched to a gene: 17. Germline CDR1 and CDR2: MDHEN and SYDVKM. The CDR3 consists of 21 residues. Here the CDR3 reads CASSLFTLGTGGEGSSYEQYF. CDR3 sequence (DNA): TGTGCCAGCAGTTTATTCACCCTAGGGACAGGGGGGGAGGGAAGCTCCTACGAGCAGTACTTC. The full variable domain, rest sourced from reference TRBV28 and TRBJ2-7, is DVKVTQSSRYLVKRTGEKVFLECVQDMDHENMFWYRQDPGLGLRLIYFSYDVKMKEKGDIPEGYSVSREKKERFSLILESASTNQTSMYLCASSLFTLGTGGEGSSYEQYFGPGTRLTVT.

The rearrangement uses TRBV5-1 and TRBJ2-3, with 9 bases aligning to TRBD2. Germline V gene data show CDR1 as SGHRS and CDR2 as YFSETQ. V gave up 3 bases and J gave up 0 bases; unmatched junction bases: 5. The CDR3 totals 16 residues. CDR3: CASSSGLAASTDTQYF. The CDR3 region has the DNA TGCGCCAGCAGCTCGGGACTAGCAGCTAGCACAGATACGCAGTATTTT.

V and J are TRBV5-4 and TRBJ1-6, with 9 nucleotides matching TRBD1. The CDR3 is made up of 15 amino acids. Per the germline V gene, CDR1 is SGHNT and CDR2 is YYREEE (reference sequence). V trimming: 3 bases; J trimming: 5 bases; junction bases outside the gene matches: 3. In DNA form, the CDR3 reads TGTGCCAGCAGCTCGACAGGGGGAAATAATTCACCCCTCCACTTT. As protein: CASSSTGGNNSPLHF. The entire variable domain, with the rest obtained from reference TRBV5-4 and TRBJ1-6, is as follows: ETGVTQSPTHLIKTRGQQVTLRCSSQSGHNTVSWYQQALGQGPQFIFQYYREEENGRGNFPPRFSGLQFPNYSSELNVNALELDDSALYLCASSSTGGNNSPLHFGNGTRLTVT.

J is TRBJ1-2 and V is TRBV29-1; no definite D call. Germline loops: CDR1 SQVTM, CDR2 ANQGSEA. The V and J ends lost 8 bases and 8 bases respectively, with 15 bases between them. The CDR3 has 11 amino acids. The CDR3 DNA follows: TGCAGCTCCAAGGCTGGTGACGGCTACACCTTC. Its translation is CSSKAGDGYTF.

CDR3 amino acids: CASSQPNLYYEQYF. The CDR3 DNA reads TGCGCCAGCAGTCAGCCCAACCTTTACTACGAGCAGTACTTC. The J gene is TRBJ2-7, the V gene TRBV23-1; no firm D call. TRBV23-1 is marked as an open reading frame, function uncertain. Trimming cost V 3 bases and J 3 bases, with 12 bases left between them. The CDR3 spans 14 residues.

This clone was counted only a few times. The chain carries TRBV15 and TRBJ1-3; no clear D. Between the trimmed V and J ends, which lost 3 bases and 3 bases, there was a span of 3 bases. CDR3 size: 12 residues. Germline loops: CDR1 LNHNV, CDR2 YYDKDF (reference sequence). DNA for the CDR3: TGTGCCACCAGCAGTGTTGGAAACACCATATATTTT. It is translated as CATSSVGNTIYF.

The rearrangement links TRBV5-4 to TRBJ1-5; D is perhaps TRBD1 (6 bases). From germline, CDR1 is SGHNT and CDR2 YYREEE (reference sequence). V was shortened by 4 bases and J by 1 base, with 15 bases between the two germline ends. The CDR3 spans 16 residues. The CDR3 here is CASSPRDRPSNQPQHF. As DNA, the CDR3 is TGTGCCAGCAGCCCTAGAGACAGGCCCAGCAATCAGCCCCAGCATTTT.

This clone was seen a single time. The rearrangement joins TRBV6-5 to TRBJ1-5, with unresolved D. The V end was cut by 6 bases, the J end by 4 bases, with 10 bases between. The CDR3 is 13 residues long. Germline V gene sequence: CDR1 MNHEY, CDR2 SVGAGI. CDR3 in DNA: TGTGCCAGCAGCCCCACAGTGAATCAGCCCCAGCATTTT. Translation gives CASSPTVNQPQHF.

A few counts support this clone. The rearrangement links TRBV19 to TRBJ1-1, with D unclear. Germline V gene sequence: CDR1 LNHDA, CDR2 SQIVND (reference sequence). V was trimmed by 3 bases and J by 0 bases, leaving 8 bases between them. CDR3 size: 14 residues. As DNA, the CDR3 is TGTGCCAGTAGTATCGGAATGGTGAACACTGAAGCTTTCTTT. Translation: CASSIGMVNTEAFF.

The genes are TRBV6-6 and TRBJ2-1; TRBD2 matches 13 bases. Germline V lookup: CDR1 MNHNY, CDR2 SVGAGI (reference sequence). CDR3 length: 16 residues. V was pared by 4 bases and J by 6 bases, with 6 bases of the junction left unmatched. Here the CDR3 DNA reads TGTGCCAGCAGTTTTGTGACTAGCGGGAGGTCCAATGAGCAGTTCTTC. This sequence encodes CASSFVTSGRSNEQFF.